Listed below are T cell receptor beta chains from one sample, sequenced in a study of regulatory T cells in long-lasting Graves disease. TCRdb used MiXCR to reprocess the multiplex PCR reads, holding one entry per CDR3 protein. The sample yields 360,000 or so distinct CDR3 sequences, approximately 10% seen once. A further study also used this sample, focusing on T cells in Graves' hyperthyroidism and ophthalmopathy.

Sequences were derived from peripheral blood mononuclear cells (PBMCs), sampled at new diagnosis, from a patient treated with antithyroid drugs. The receptor set was obtained from a woman in her late teens or twenties with Graves disease. The CDR3 runs from the conserved cysteine through the conserved F or W. The D gene is left open where the match is weak. The size field is filled for only some rows; it gives once, few, many or a size class.

J gene	clone size	D gene	V gene	CDR3 DNA	CDR3 protein
TRBJ1-2	many	-	TRBV6-2/TRBV6-3	TGTGCCAGCACCCTGGAGGGCCTCTATGGCTACACCTTC	CASTLEGLYGYTF
TRBJ2-3	many	-	TRBV12-3/TRBV12-4	TGTGCCAGCAAGGCCGACACAGATACGCAGTATTTT	CASKADTDTQYF
TRBJ2-5	many	-	TRBV20-1	TGCAGTGCTAGTGAGGGCCCCTCGCAAGCGACCCAGTACTTC	CSASEGPSQATQYF
TRBJ1-2	few	-	TRBV7-6	TGTGCCAGCAGGGGTACTAACTATGGCTACACCTTC	CASRGTNYGYTF
TRBJ1-3	few	TRBD1	TRBV6-1	TGTGCCAGCAGCCCCCCCGGACAGGCTGGAAACACCATATATTTT	CASSPPGQAGNTIYF
TRBJ2-2	many	-	TRBV7-2	TGTGCCAGCAGCTCCACCCCGGCGTCCGGGGAGCTGTTTTTT	CASSSTPASGELFF
TRBJ1-1	many	-	TRBV20-1	TGCAGTGCTGCACCGGGATACACTGAAGCTTTCTTT	CSAAPGYTEAFF
TRBJ1-2	many	TRBD1	TRBV10-3	TGTGCCATCAGTGAAGGACAGGGGGATGGCTACACCTTC	CAISEGQGDGYTF
TRBJ1-3	many	TRBD1	TRBV11-2	TGTGCCAGCAGCCCATTACAGGGGCGAAACACCATATATTTT	CASSPLQGRNTIYF
TRBJ2-1	-	-	TRBV5-1	TGCGCCAGCAGCTTGGGGGGACACTTATACAATGAGCAGTTCTTC	CASSLGGHLYNEQFF
TRBJ2-7	few	-	TRBV5-1	TGCGCCAGCAGCTTAGACGGGGAAGAGTACGAGCAGTACTTC	CASSLDGEEYEQYF
TRBJ2-1	many	TRBD2	TRBV28	TGTGCCAGCAGTTTACCGGGACTAGCGGGAGCTGAGCAGTTCTTC	CASSLPGLAGAEQFF
TRBJ1-5	many	-	TRBV2	TGTGCCAGCATAAACAACAGGGACCAGCCCCAGCATTTT	CASINNRDQPQHF
TRBJ2-7	few	-	TRBV6-2/TRBV6-3	TGTGCCAGCAGTTACCTCTACGAGCAGTACTTC	CASSYLYEQYF
TRBJ1-1	many	-	TRBV20-1	TGCAGTGCCCCTTCTCGAGTCCCTGAAGCTTTCTTT	CSAPSRVPEAFF
TRBJ1-3	few	-	TRBV5-1	TGCGCCAGCAGCTCCACAGGGACTGGAAACACCATATATTTT	CASSSTGTGNTIYF
TRBJ1-2	many	TRBD1	TRBV7-2	TGTGCCAGCAGCTTAGGGCAGGGGGCCATAAGCTATGGCTACACCTTC	CASSLGQGAISYGYTF
TRBJ1-1	many	TRBD1	TRBV20-1	TGCAGTGCCCCAGACAGGGCGGCCACTGAAGCTTTCTTT	CSAPDRAATEAFF
TRBJ2-7	many	TRBD2	TRBV12-3/TRBV12-4	TGTGCCAGCAGTTGGAGGACTAGCGGGAGTTTACGCTCCTACGAGCAGTACTTC	CASSWRTSGSLRSYEQYF
TRBJ1-1	many	TRBD1	TRBV2	TGTGCCAGCAGGGAGGACAGGAGGGACACTGAAGCTTTCTTT	CASREDRRDTEAFF
TRBJ2-5	few	TRBD2	TRBV30	TGTGCCTGGAGTGTAAGGCGCGAGGGACTAGCGAATGGGTTTTTGGAGACCCAGTACTTC	CAWSVRREGLANGFLETQYF
TRBJ1-6	many	-	TRBV30	TGTGCCTGGAAAGTCTTTAGCTCCTATAATTCACCCCTCCACTTT	CAWKVFSSYNSPLHF
TRBJ2-3	many	-	TRBV20-1	TGCAGTGCTAGTCGACCTTGGGGATCCGGGGAGGTGCATTCAGATACGCAGTATTTT	CSASRPWGSGEVHSDTQYF
TRBJ2-5	-	-	TRBV15	TGTGCCACCAGCAGATCCCCTGCGGAGACCCAGTACTTC	CATSRSPAETQYF
TRBJ2-3	-	TRBD1	TRBV6-1	TGTGCCAGCAGTCGATACGGACAGGGGGGGACAGATACGCAGTATTTT	CASSRYGQGGTDTQYF
TRBJ2-1	many	TRBD2	TRBV11-1	TGTGCCAGCAGCTTGGCTAGCGGGCTGAATGAGCAGTTCTTC	CASSLASGLNEQFF
TRBJ2-3	-	-	TRBV11-3	TGTGCCAGCAGCTTAGAGTCCTGGACAACAACGTATTTT	CASSLESWTTTYF
TRBJ1-2	many	-	TRBV2	TGTGCCAGCAACTGGGGCCAGGCTAACTATGGCTACACCTTC	CASNWGQANYGYTF
TRBJ1-6	many	-	TRBV2	TGTGCCAGCAGTGATTTTAGGGGGAATTCACCCCTCCACTTT	CASSDFRGNSPLHF
TRBJ1-1	-	-	TRBV25-1	TGTGCCAGCAGCGGCGGGTGGGGTAACACTGAAGCTTTCTTT	CASSGGWGNTEAFF
TRBJ2-3	many	TRBD2	TRBV20-1	TGCAGTGCTAGGGGGGACTATCTTAGCACAGATACGCAGTATTTT	CSARGDYLSTDTQYF
TRBJ2-3	-	TRBD2	TRBV7-9	TGTGCCAGCAGCCTCACCGGGACTACGTTTATAGATACGCAGTATTTT	CASSLTGTTFIDTQYF
TRBJ1-6	few	TRBD1	TRBV5-1	TGCGCCAGCAGCCCGGGACAGGGGGGTTCACCCCTCCACTTT	CASSPGQGGSPLHF
TRBJ2-3	-	-	TRBV7-3	TGTGCCAGCAGCTTCATACACCCAGATACGCAGTATTTT	CASSFIHPDTQYF
TRBJ1-3	few	TRBD1	TRBV20-1	TGCAGTGCTAGACCCGGGACAGGGGTGGGAAACACCATATATTTT	CSARPGTGVGNTIYF
TRBJ2-5	-	-	TRBV24-1	TGTGCCACCAGTGATTTGCCTGAGGGGGGTCGAGAGACCCAGTACTTC	CATSDLPEGGRETQYF
TRBJ1-1	many	-	TRBV6-1	TGTGCCACCCGGTATGGCACTGAAGCTTTCTTT	CATRYGTEAFF
TRBJ2-3	many	-	TRBV20-1	TGCAGTGCTAGAGATCTCCCGCAGTATTTT	CSARDLPQYF
TRBJ2-2	few	-	TRBV20-1	TGCAGTGCTATAATCTCGAGTTACACAGGGAACACGAACACCGGGGAGCTGTTTTTT	CSAIISSYTGNTNTGELFF
TRBJ2-3	many	TRBD2	TRBV10-3	TGTGCCATCAGTCGAGGACTAGGAAGCACAGATACGCAGTATTTT	CAISRGLGSTDTQYF
TRBJ2-7	few	-	TRBV4-1	TGCGCCAGCAGCCAAGACGCTAGAACCTACGAGCAGTACTTC	CASSQDARTYEQYF
TRBJ2-1	-	-	TRBV4-3	TGCGCCAGCAGCCAAGAGTTCGACAATGAGCAGTTCTTC	CASSQEFDNEQFF